Below are 30 T cell receptor beta chains sequenced from a single sample in a study of CD8 T cells in ankylosing spondylitis. MiXCR, run by TCRdb on the 5' RACE reads, gives a single entry per CDR3 protein. Among over 600,000 distinct CDR3 sequences listed, around a fifth were seen once. The study's findings and limits: What appeared characteristic of ankylosing spondylitis blood was a TCR beta motif of under 10 highly homologous variants.

No cognate antigen is known for these TCRs. Material: blood, either unsorted or a sorted T cell fraction (not recorded which). The receptors here all came from a male donor with ankylosing spondylitis.

The V gene is TRBV20-1, the J gene TRBJ2-7; 7 bases map to TRBD2. Trimming took 0 bases from V and 3 from J; bases not matched to a gene: 5. This CDR3 is built from 14 residues. Germline V lookup: CDR1 DFQATT, CDR2 SNEGSKA (reference sequence). As DNA, the CDR3 is TGCAGTGCTAGAGATTTAGCGGGCCACTACGAGCAGTACTTC. It specifies CSARDLAGHYEQYF.

This sequence joins TRBV4-1 and TRBJ1-1; D is undetermined. Germline V gene lookup returns CDR1 MGHRA and CDR2 YSYEKL. Trimming removed 0 bases from V and 0 bases from J, with 14 bases in between. The CDR3 totals 17 residues. For the CDR3, the DNA is TGCGCCAGCAGCCAAGAAGTGGGCAGAATAATGAACACTGAAGCTTTCTTT. It translates to CASSQEVGRIMNTEAFF.

This chain joins TRBV7-2 and TRBJ2-2; D is perhaps TRBD2 (6 bases). This CDR3 is built from 15 residues. CDR1 is SGHTA, CDR2 FQGNSA, per germline. Trimming left V 4 bases short and J 3 bases short, with 12 bases between. The CDR3 DNA reads as TGTGCCAGCAGCTCCCGGCTAGCGTACACCGGGGAGCTGTTTTTT. Amino acid sequence: CASSSRLAYTGELFF.

This chain connects TRBV2 to TRBJ1-6; the D gene is possibly TRBD1 (5 bases). Deletions cut 8 bases from V and 9 bases from J, with 17 bases between. This CDR3 has 14 residues. CDR1 and CDR2 from the germline V gene are SNHLY and FYNNEI. DNA of the CDR3: TGTGCCAGCCATGCGCAGGGATTAAGTTCACCCCTCCACTTT. This translates into CASHAQGLSSPLHF.

This clonotype appeared a few times. This chain joins TRBV20-1 and TRBJ2-7; TRBD1 or TRBD2 may be the D gene (5 bases each). Germline V lookup: CDR1 DFQATT, CDR2 SNEGSKA (reference sequence). Trimming took off 4 bases at V and 1 base at J, with 17 bases between the two ends. The length of the CDR3 is 15 residues. CDR3 region: CSANGAAWQSYEQYF. CDR3 in DNA: TGCAGTGCTAACGGGGCGGCTTGGCAATCCTACGAGCAGTACTTC.

V usage is TRBV5-1 and J usage is TRBJ2-5; D may be TRBD1 (6 bases). V was trimmed by 1 base and J by 1 base, leaving 11 bases between them. Germline V lookup: CDR1 SGHRS, CDR2 YFSETQ. The CDR3 extends over 15 amino acids. The DNA for the CDR3 is TGCGCCAGCAGCTTGACCCCAGGGGCCCAAGAGACCCAGTACTTC. As protein: CASSLTPGAQETQYF.

V usage is TRBV7-9 and J usage is TRBJ1-1, with D hard to call. Germline-derived CDR1 and CDR2 are SEHNR and FQNEAQ (reference sequence). The CDR3 has 17 residues. With 1 base removed from V and 6 bases from J, the gap between germline ends came to 21 bases. The CDR3 sequence is CASSLGPITWPGAEAFF. The CDR3 DNA reads TGTGCCAGCAGCTTAGGCCCCATAACGTGGCCTGGGGCTGAAGCTTTCTTT.

CDR3 amino acids: CASTPTGPTYNEQFF. As DNA, the CDR3 is TGTGCCAGCACTCCTACGGGGCCGACCTACAATGAGCAGTTCTTC. The chain combines TRBV7-9 with TRBJ2-1; D is possibly TRBD1 or TRBD2 (5 bases each). Between the trimmed V and J ends, which lost 7 bases and 2 bases, there was a span of 15 bases. Germline V gene data show CDR1 as SEHNR and CDR2 as FQNEAQ (reference sequence). There are 15 residues in the CDR3.

This clonotype was observed a few times. This rearrangement joins TRBV7-9 to TRBJ2-1; D is uncertain. This CDR3 is built from 11 residues. Germline-derived CDR1 and CDR2 are SEHNR and FQNEAQ (reference sequence). With 4 bases removed from V and 12 bases from J, the gap between germline ends came to 10 bases. The CDR3 sequence: CASSSGRWQFF. The CDR3 bases are TGTGCCAGCAGCTCTGGAAGATGGCAGTTCTTC. Combining the CDR3 with reference TRBV7-9 and TRBJ2-1 gives the whole variable domain DTGVSQNPRHKITKRGQNVTFRCDPISEHNRLYWYRQTLGQGPEFLTYFQNEAQLEKSRLLSDRFSAERPKGSFSTLEIQRTEQGDSAMYLCASSSGRWQFFGPGTRLTVL.

This clonotype was detected ten times or more. The gene calls are TRBV5-6 and TRBJ2-1; 11 bases map to TRBD1. This CDR3 has 17 amino acids. CDR1 is SGHDT, CDR2 YYEEEE, per germline. V gave up 1 base and J gave up 6 bases; unmatched junction bases: 9. In DNA form, the CDR3 reads TGTGCCAGCAGCTTGTGGGGACAGGGGGTAAATTCCAATGAGCAGTTCTTC. Its translation is CASSLWGQGVNSNEQFF.

This clonotype has a handful of counts. This chain joins TRBV7-2 and TRBJ2-2; D might be TRBD2 (5 bases). Trimming removed 5 bases from V and 8 bases from J, with 15 bases in between. Germline-derived CDR1 and CDR2 are SGHTA and FQGNSA. The CDR3 loop spans 14 amino acids. For the CDR3, the DNA is TGTGCCAGCAGCCCCGGCAGTCGGACTGGGGAGCTGTTTTTT. Translation gives CASSPGSRTGELFF.

This clonotype was found a few times. This chain connects TRBV2 to TRBJ1-6; D gene uncertain. CDR3 length: 12 amino acids. Germline-derived CDR1 and CDR2 are SNHLY and FYNNEI. The V end was cut by 4 bases, the J end by 10 bases, with 8 bases between. The CDR3 spells CASSGFGSPLHF. CDR3 in DNA: TGTGCCAGCAGTGGATTCGGCTCACCCCTCCACTTT.

This clonotype was observed at least ten times. The chain joins TRBV4-3 to TRBJ2-1; TRBD2 agrees at 8 bases. The CDR3 covers 15 residues. After removal of 2 bases from V and 10 bases from J, the junction contained 10 bases not matched to a gene. CDR1 is LGHNA and CDR2 is YSLEER in the germline V gene. CDR3 in DNA: TGCGCCAGCAGCCAAATATTAGCGGGATCGTGGGAGCAGTTCTTC. Translation gives CASSQILAGSWEQFF.

This clonotype was observed a few times. The chain joins TRBV7-8 to TRBJ2-7; D is possibly TRBD1 or TRBD2 (5 bases each). The CDR3 is made up of 12 amino acids. V was trimmed by 9 bases and J by 7 bases, leaving 16 bases between them. Per germline, CDR1 SGHVS and CDR2 FQNEAQ. This CDR3 reads CASRPSWGEQYF. CDR3 DNA: TGTGCCAGTCGCCCCTCTTGGGGGGAGCAGTACTTC.

This clonotype was seen more than once but under ten times. The chain combines TRBV6-1 with TRBJ1-1; D not certain. CDR1 and CDR2 (germline): MNHNS, SASEGT. The CDR3 extends over 14 amino acids. The ends were cut back, 5 bases at V and 1 base at J, with 11 bases in the middle. The DNA of the CDR3 is TGTGCCAGCAGTATGACTGCCACGAACACTGAAGCTTTCTTT. Translation gives CASSMTATNTEAFF.

The table lists this clonotype with a count of one. V is TRBV6-1 and J is TRBJ2-3; perhaps TRBD2 as D (7 bases). The CDR3 spans 14 residues. CDR1 MNHNS and CDR2 SASEGT come from the germline V gene. V lost 6 bases and J lost 0, with 10 bases in between. The CDR3 is CASSRGASTDTQYF. CDR3 nucleotides: TGTGCCAGCAGCCGGGGGGCTAGCACAGATACGCAGTATTTT.

The table lists this clonotype with a few counts. The chain combines TRBV15 with TRBJ1-5; possible D gene TRBD1, 5 bases. CDR1 and CDR2 (germline): LNHNV, YYDKDF (reference sequence). The CDR3 runs 15 residues. Trimming left V 3 bases short and J 4 bases short, with 13 bases between. The CDR3 DNA is TGTGCCACCAGCAGCCGGGGGGAGGGAAATCAGCCCCAGCATTTT. The encoded protein is CATSSRGEGNQPQHF.

This clonotype was seen only a few times. This rearrangement joins TRBV4-3 to TRBJ2-1, with 8 positions matching TRBD2. CDR3 length: 15 amino acids. V was clipped by 2 bases and J by 1 base; unmatched bases: 1. Germline V gene data show CDR1 as LGHNA and CDR2 as YSLEER. In DNA, the CDR3 is TGCGCCAGCAGCCAATCTAGCGGGTCCTACAATGAGCAGTTCTTC. Residues: CASSQSSGSYNEQFF.

The chain has TRBV12-3 or TRBV12-4 and TRBJ2-2, with D perhaps TRBD1 or TRBD2 (5 bases each). V was pared by 3 bases and J by 9 bases, with 8 bases between. There are 12 residues in the CDR3. CDR3 sequence: CASSFGGRELFF. DNA of the CDR3: TGTGCCAGCAGTTTTGGGGGACGGGAGCTGTTTTTT.

The genes are TRBV9 and TRBJ2-2; D might be TRBD1 (5 bases). Germline V gives CDR1 SGDLS, CDR2 YYNGEE. The CDR3 runs to 15 residues. Trimming removed 3 bases at V and 6 bases at J, with 15 bases between. CDR3 DNA sequence: TGTGCCAGCAGCGCCCCAGAAACAGGTTCCGGGGAGCTGTTTTTT. Protein product: CASSAPETGSGELFF.

This clonotype has a handful of counts. This chain connects TRBV5-1 to TRBJ2-1, with 8 positions matching TRBD2. Germline CDR1 SGHRS, CDR2 YFSETQ. V lost 0 bases, J lost 8 bases, and 4 bases stayed unmatched. CDR3 length: 14 residues. CDR3 bases: TGCGCCAGCAGCTTGGGCGGGAGGAGGGATGAGCAGTTCTTC. Encoded protein: CASSLGGRRDEQFF.

CDR3 region: CASSSGPLTYEQYF. Written as DNA, the CDR3 is TGTGCCAGCAGTTCAGGGCCCTTAACCTACGAGCAGTACTTC. The chain couples TRBV12-3 or TRBV12-4 to TRBJ2-7; weak D call: TRBD1 (5 bases). V gave up 4 bases and J gave up 2 bases, with 12 bases separating them. There are 14 residues in the CDR3.

This clonotype occurred a few times. The chain uses TRBV7-2 and TRBJ1-1; 10 bases map to TRBD1. The CDR3 has 15 amino acids. The germline V gene has CDR1 SGHTA and CDR2 FQGNSA. V was pared by 5 bases and J by 7 bases, with 10 bases of the junction left unmatched. CDR3 residues: CASSLRWTGGGEAFF. DNA for the CDR3: TGTGCCAGCAGCCTCCGATGGACAGGGGGTGGTGAAGCTTTCTTT.

This clonotype was counted ten times or more. The chain has TRBV29-1 and TRBJ2-1; D is perhaps TRBD1 (5 bases). The CDR3 consists of 10 residues. CDR1 SQVTM and CDR2 ANQGSEA come from the germline V gene. V gave up 6 bases and J gave up 6 bases, with 6 bases separating them. In DNA, the CDR3 is TGCAGCGTAGACAGCAATGAGCAGTTCTTC. This gives the protein CSVDSNEQFF.

The rearrangement links TRBV14 to TRBJ2-3; D unresolved. V lost 1 base and J lost 4, with 6 bases in between. Germline V lookup: CDR1 SGHDN, CDR2 FVKESK. The CDR3 extends over 13 amino acids. CDR3 sequence reads: CASSQVGPDTQYF. DNA of the CDR3: TGTGCCAGCAGCCAAGTTGGACCAGATACGCAGTATTTT.

The chain recombines TRBV10-3 with TRBJ1-2, with a weak D call TRBD1 (6 bases). CDR1 is ENHRY, CDR2 SYGVKD, per germline. V gave up 5 bases and J gave up 8 bases, with 21 bases separating them. The CDR3 contains 15 residues. CDR3 sequence: CAISSGQNLLGGYTF. In nucleotides, the CDR3 is TGTGCCATCAGTTCCGGACAGAACTTACTAGGGGGCTACACCTTC.

This clonotype was recorded at least ten times. The rearrangement uses TRBV12-3 or TRBV12-4 and TRBJ2-2, with 7 bases matching TRBD1. The CDR3 consists of 15 residues. V trimming: 3 bases; J trimming: 1 base; junction bases outside the gene matches: 2. CDR3 nucleotide sequence: TGTGCCAGCAGTTTTCGGACAGGGAACACCGGGGAGCTGTTTTTT. This codes for CASSFRTGNTGELFF.

The chain joins TRBV7-2 to TRBJ2-1; D is ambiguous. This CDR3 comprises 13 residues. Germline V CDR1 and CDR2: SGHTA, FQGNSA. V shed 2 bases and J shed 15 bases, with 17 bases lying between them. CDR3 region: CASSLFTHLHPFF. The CDR3 DNA is TGTGCCAGCAGCTTATTCACCCACCTCCATCCGTTCTTC.

This clonotype has only a few counts. The chain combines TRBV12-3 or TRBV12-4 with TRBJ2-1; 7 nucleotides align to TRBD2. The V gene end was trimmed by 2 bases and the J gene end by 5 bases; junction bases not matched to a gene: 3. The CDR3 consists of 14 residues. The CDR3 sequence is CASSLWGGDNEQFF. Here the CDR3 DNA reads TGTGCCAGCAGTTTATGGGGAGGGGACAATGAGCAGTTCTTC.

This clonotype was counted a single time. The chain uses TRBV3-1 and TRBJ2-7; D might be TRBD1 or TRBD2, each matching 6 bases. Trimming left V 0 bases short and J 0 bases short, with 9 bases between. CDR1 is LGHDT, CDR2 YNNKEL, per germline (reference sequence). This CDR3 is built from 15 residues. CDR3 coding DNA: TGTGCCAGCAGCCAAGACGGGGGCTACTCCTACGAGCAGTACTTC. It is translated as CASSQDGGYSYEQYF.